These T cell receptor beta chains were read from a single sample in a study of cytomegalovirus exposure and HLA in healthy donors. Using immunoSEQ multiplex PCR, the repertoire was profiled, and TCRdb retains in-frame clones only, with some absent. The repertoire holds about 260,000 clones, 90% seen once, with 3.1% in the top ten. Sequencing used PBMCs. The receptors stem from a woman in her 30s in good health and CMV-seronegative. Both conserved end residues are part of each CDR3. The D gene is left open where the match is weak. Rows may omit the clone size; those that give it use once, few, many or a size class.

>NA|TRBV4-2|TRBJ2-2|TRBD1
TGTGCCAGCAGCCAACCAGGGGGTGCGAACACCGGGGAGCTGTTTTTT
CASSQPGGANTGELFF
>NA|TRBV29-1|TRBJ1-1|NA
TGCAGCGTTGAGGCGATGAACACTGAAGCTTTCTTT
CSVEAMNTEAFF
>NA|TRBV30|TRBJ2-2|NA
TGTGCCTGGAGAGTTCGGGGGGCTATAACCGGGGAGCTGTTTTTT
CAWRVRGAITGELFF
>NA|TRBV28|TRBJ2-7|TRBD1
TGTGCCAGCAGTGATACTAGGACAGGGAGGTACGAGCAGTACTTC
CASSDTRTGRYEQYF
>NA|TRBV15|TRBJ2-4|NA
TGTGCCACCAGCAGATCCCGAGAACCTCAGTACTTC
CATSRSREPQYF
>NA|TRBV27|TRBJ2-7|NA
TGTGCCAGCAGTTTGGTACTAGGTTACGAGCAGTACTTC
CASSLVLGYEQYF
>NA|TRBV2|TRBJ1-4|NA
TGTGCCAGCAGTGAAGCGCCCGGGGGCAGGGGTGAAAAACTGTTTTTT
CASSEAPGGRGEKLFF
>NA|TRBV4-1|TRBJ1-4|NA
TGCGCCAGCAGCCAAGAGGGGGCGGGTCAACTGTTTTTT
CASSQEGAGQLFF
>many|TRBV6-1|TRBJ2-7|NA
TGTGCCAGCACCAAAGGGATCTACGAGCAGTACTTC
CASTKGIYEQYF
>NA|TRBV10-2|TRBJ1-5|NA
TGCGCCAGCATGAGGGGTGATAGCAATCAGCCCCAGCATTTT
CASMRGDSNQPQHF